This TCR beta chain was obtained from a study of cytomegalovirus exposure and HLA in healthy donors. Trimming cost V 3 bases and J 0 bases; bases outside gene matches: 2. The germline CDR1 and CDR2 sequences are SGDLS and YYNGEE. The CDR3 consists of 16 residues. PCR primers comprised 60 Vbeta and 13 Jbeta primers. The method was immunoSEQ multiplex PCR; TCRdb's version includes in-frame clones alone and lacks a portion of them. This table has 160,000 or so clones, 80% to 85% appearing once. The chain has TRBV9 and TRBJ1-6, with 8 bases matching TRBD1. This TCR came from a man in his fifties in good health and CMV-seropositive. Input material: PBMCs. This CDR3 is CASSADRGSYNSPLHF. The CDR3 coding sequence is TGTGCCAGCAGCGCAGACAGGGGCTCCTATAATTCACCCCTCCACTTT. Full variable domain (missing parts from reference TRBV9 and TRBJ1-6): DSGVTQTPKHLITATGQRVTLRCSPRSGDLSVYWYQQSLDQGLQFLIQYYNGEERAKGNILERFSAQQFPDLHSELNLSSLELGDSALYFCASSADRGSYNSPLHFGNGTRLTVT.